This TCR beta chain was identified during a study of CXCR3-negative and CXCR3-positive naive CD8 T cells. Findings and caveats of the study: TCR strength was inferred from TRB CDR3 properties, while surface CD5 was comparable between naive subsets. The study found more hydrophobic TRB CDR3s in CXCR3-positive naive cells than in CXCR3-negative naive cells. Fresh PBMCs were used in most assays, and CXCR3 expression partially decreased after cryopreservation.

On this clonotype itself: The antigen remains undetermined.

At about 310,000 cells each, triplicate sorts were carried out for each CD8+ T cell subset. Naive CD8+ T cells were CD45RO-CCR7+CD27+CD95-. Via 5' RACE with UMI labels, TRB cDNA libraries were prepared. TCRdb re-called the 5' RACE reads and shows each CDR3 protein once, DNA omitted. The sample features roughly 59,000 distinct CDR3 sequences, with 0.55% to 0.75% in its top ten. The germline V gene encodes CDR1 MNHEY and CDR2 SMNVEV (reference sequence). CDR3 length: 11 amino acids. This clonotype was sampled from a human donor in good health. Some clones in this sample may be carry-over from other donors' samples. Sequencing was performed on naive CXCR3+ CD8+ T cells from blood. The subset is: CD45RO-CCR7+CD27+CD95- naive CD8+ T cells expressing CXCR3 (TNR3+). The chain uses TRBV27 and TRBJ2-1; TCRdb's assignment of TRBD1 cannot be checked, as there is no DNA. The CDR3 protein is CASSWGQEQFF.